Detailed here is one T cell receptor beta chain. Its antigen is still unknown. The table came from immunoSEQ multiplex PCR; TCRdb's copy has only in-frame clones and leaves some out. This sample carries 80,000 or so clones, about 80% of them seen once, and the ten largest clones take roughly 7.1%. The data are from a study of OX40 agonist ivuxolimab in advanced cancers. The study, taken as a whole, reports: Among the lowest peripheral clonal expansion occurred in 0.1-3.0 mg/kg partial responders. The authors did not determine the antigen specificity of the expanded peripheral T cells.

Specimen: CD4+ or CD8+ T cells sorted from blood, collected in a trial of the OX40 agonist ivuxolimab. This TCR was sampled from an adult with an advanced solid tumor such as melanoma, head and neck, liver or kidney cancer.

CDR3 sequence reads: CASSPFVGGETQYF. The CDR3 nucleotides are TGTGCCAGCAGCCCGTTCGTGGGGGGAGAGACCCAGTACTTC. The chain joins TRBV7-2 to TRBJ2-5; the D gene is possibly TRBD2 (6 bases). Germline CDR1 SGHTA, CDR2 FQGNSA. V shed 5 bases and J shed 4 bases, with 14 bases lying between them. This CDR3 spans 14 amino acids.